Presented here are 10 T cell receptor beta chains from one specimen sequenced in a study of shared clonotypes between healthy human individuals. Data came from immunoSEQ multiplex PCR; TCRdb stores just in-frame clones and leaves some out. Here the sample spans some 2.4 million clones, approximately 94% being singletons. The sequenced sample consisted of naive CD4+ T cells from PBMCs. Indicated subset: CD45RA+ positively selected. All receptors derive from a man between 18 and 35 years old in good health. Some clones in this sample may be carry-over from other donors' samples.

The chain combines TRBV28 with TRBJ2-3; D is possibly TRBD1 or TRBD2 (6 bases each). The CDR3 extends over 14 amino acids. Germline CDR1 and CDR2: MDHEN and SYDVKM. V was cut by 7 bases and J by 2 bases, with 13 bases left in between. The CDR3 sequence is CASTGGGPTDTQYF. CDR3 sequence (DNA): TGTGCCAGCACCGGTGGGGGGCCCACAGATACGCAGTATTTT.

This CDR3 reads CASSLVSPPSPLHF. CDR3 in DNA: TGTGCCAGCAGCTTAGTTTCGCCTCCCTCACCCCTCCACTTT. J is TRBJ1-6 and V is TRBV11-2; D ambiguous. The CDR3 totals 14 residues. The V end was cut by 1 base, the J end by 10 bases, with 11 bases between. From germline, CDR1 is SGHAT and CDR2 FQNNGV. Drawing the rest from reference TRBV11-2 and TRBJ1-6, the complete variable domain is EAGVAQSPRYKIIEKRQSVAFWCNPISGHATLYWYQQILGQGPKLLIQFQNNGVVDDSQLPKDRFSAERLKGVDSTLKIQPAKLEDSAVYLCASSLVSPPSPLHFGNGTRLTVT.

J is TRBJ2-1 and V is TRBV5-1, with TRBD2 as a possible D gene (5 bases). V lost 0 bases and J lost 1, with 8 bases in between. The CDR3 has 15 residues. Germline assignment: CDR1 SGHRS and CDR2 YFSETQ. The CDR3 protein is CASSLVRASYNEQFF. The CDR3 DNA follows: TGCGCCAGCAGCTTGGTGAGGGCTTCCTACAATGAGCAGTTCTTC.

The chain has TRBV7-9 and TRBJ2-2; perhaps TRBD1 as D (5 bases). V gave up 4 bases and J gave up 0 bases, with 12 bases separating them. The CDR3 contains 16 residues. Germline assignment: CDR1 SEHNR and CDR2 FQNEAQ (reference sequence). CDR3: CASSSTTATNTGELFF. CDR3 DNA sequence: TGTGCCAGCAGCTCAACGACAGCTACGAACACCGGGGAGCTGTTTTTT.

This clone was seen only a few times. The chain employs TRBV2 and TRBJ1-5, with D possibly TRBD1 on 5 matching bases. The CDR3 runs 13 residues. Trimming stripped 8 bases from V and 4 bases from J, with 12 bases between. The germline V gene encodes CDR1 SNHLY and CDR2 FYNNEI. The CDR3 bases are TGTGCCAGCGATCTAGGGGTAAATCAGCCCCAGCATTTT. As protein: CASDLGVNQPQHF. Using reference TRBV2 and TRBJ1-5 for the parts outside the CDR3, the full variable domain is EPEVTQTPSHQVTQMGQEVILRCVPISNHLYFYWYRQILGQKVEFLVSFYNNEISEKSEIFDDQFSVERPDGSNFTLKIRSTKLEDSAMYFCASDLGVNQPQHFGDGTRLSIL.

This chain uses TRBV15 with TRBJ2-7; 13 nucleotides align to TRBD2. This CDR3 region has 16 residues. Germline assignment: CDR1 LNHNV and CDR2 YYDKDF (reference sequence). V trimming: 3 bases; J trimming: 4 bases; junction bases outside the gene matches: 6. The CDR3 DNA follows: TGTGCCACCAGCAGTATAATACTAGCGGGAGGGTACGAGCAGTACTTC. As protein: CATSSIILAGGYEQYF.

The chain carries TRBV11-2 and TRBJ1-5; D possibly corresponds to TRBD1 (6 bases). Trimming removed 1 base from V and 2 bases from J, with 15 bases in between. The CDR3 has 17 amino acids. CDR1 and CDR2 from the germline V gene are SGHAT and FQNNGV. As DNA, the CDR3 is TGTGCCAGCAGCTTAGGTTGGGGGGCCTATGGCAATCAGCCCCAGCATTTT. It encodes CASSLGWGAYGNQPQHF.

The CDR3 loop is CASSPSRANYGYTF. DNA of the CDR3: TGTGCCAGCAGCCCCTCCCGGGCTAACTATGGCTACACCTTC. This chain joins TRBV5-4 and TRBJ1-2; D remains unclear. The CDR3 has 14 amino acids. The ends were cut back, 4 bases at V and 0 bases at J, with 10 bases in the middle. Looked up from germline, CDR1 is SGHNT and CDR2 is YYREEE (reference sequence).

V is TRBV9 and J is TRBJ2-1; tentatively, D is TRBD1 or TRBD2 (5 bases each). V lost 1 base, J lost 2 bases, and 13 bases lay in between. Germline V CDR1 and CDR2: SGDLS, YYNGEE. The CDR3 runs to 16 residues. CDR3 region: CASSVRIRGAYNEQFF. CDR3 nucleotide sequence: TGTGCCAGCAGCGTACGGATAAGAGGGGCCTACAATGAGCAGTTCTTC.

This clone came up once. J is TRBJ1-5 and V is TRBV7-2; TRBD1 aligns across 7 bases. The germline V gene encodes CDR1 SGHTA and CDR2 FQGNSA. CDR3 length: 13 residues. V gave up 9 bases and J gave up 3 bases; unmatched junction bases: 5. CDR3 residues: CASPGQLNQPQHF. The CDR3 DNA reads TGTGCCAGTCCGGGACAGCTCAATCAGCCCCAGCATTTT.